These T cell receptor beta chains were read from a single sample in a study of T-cell memory formation after mild COVID-19. TCRdb called the 5' RACE reads again in MiXCR, with one record for every CDR3 protein. The data show about 290,000 distinct CDR3 sequences, with 15% to 20% seen just once and 22% held by the top ten. The sample comprised PBMCs or a T cell subset sorted from them (not recorded which). Receptor source: a man younger than 35 who had mild COVID-19 (a few samples of this study predate the infection). Cell type and time point are not known. CDR3s include the opening cysteine and the closing phenylalanine or tryptophan. The D gene is left open where the match is weak. Only part of the rows carry a size: once, few, many, or a class if the clone is expanded.

V gene	clone size	D gene	J gene	CDR3 protein	CDR3 DNA
TRBV5-1	-	-	TRBJ2-5	CASSLVLSQETQYF	TGCGCCAGCAGCTTGGTATTATCCCAAGAGACCCAGTACTTC
TRBV4-1	-	-	TRBJ1-3	CASSPRGGSGRNTIYF	TGCGCCAGCAGCCCGAGAGGGGGTTCGGGCAGAAACACCATATATTTT
TRBV25-1	few	-	TRBJ1-4	CASSGGTRNEKLFF	TGTGCCAGCAGTGGGGGGACACGTAATGAAAAACTGTTTTTT
TRBV6-1	-	-	TRBJ1-5	CASSEGGYSNQPQHF	TGTGCCAGCAGTGAAGGAGGGTATAGCAATCAGCCCCAGCATTTT
TRBV10-1	-	-	TRBJ1-2	CASRHRDRTGRNYGYTF	TGCGCCAGCAGGCACCGGGATCGGACTGGGAGGAACTATGGCTACACCTTC
TRBV5-4	few	TRBD2	TRBJ2-5	CASSLPGLGNFQETQYF	TGTGCCAGCAGCCTGCCGGGACTAGGGAACTTCCAAGAGACCCAGTACTTC
TRBV2	-	-	TRBJ2-3	CASRSLSTDTQYF	TGTGCCAGCAGGTCCCTAAGCACAGATACGCAGTATTTT
TRBV5-1	once	-	TRBJ1-2	CASSTGVIYGYTF	TGCGCCAGCAGCACGGGGGTCATCTATGGCTACACCTTC
TRBV4-1	-	-	TRBJ1-1	CASSQSPGLVNTEAFF	TGCGCCAGCAGCCAATCTCCGGGACTGGTGAACACTGAAGCTTTCTTT
TRBV12-3/TRBV12-4	many	-	TRBJ2-2	CASSASIGVTGELFF	TGTGCCAGCAGTGCCTCGATAGGGGTCACCGGGGAGCTGTTTTTT
TRBV7-3	few	TRBD1	TRBJ1-6	CASSGQGWGSPLHF	TGTGCCAGCAGCGGACAGGGCTGGGGTTCACCCCTCCACTTT
TRBV5-1	-	TRBD1	TRBJ1-2	CASSLEGQGNYGYTF	TGCGCCAGCAGCTTGGAGGGACAGGGGAACTATGGCTACACCTTC
TRBV25-1	-	-	TRBJ2-5	CASRPPGAETQYF	TGTGCCAGCAGGCCGCCGGGGGCAGAGACCCAGTACTTC
TRBV6-6	-	TRBD1	TRBJ1-5	CASSYTGTGGTQPQHF	TGTGCCAGCAGTTACACCGGGACAGGGGGCACTCAGCCCCAGCATTTT
TRBV6-1	-	TRBD2	TRBJ2-2	CASKDPGLGLPNTGELFF	TGTGCCAGCAAAGATCCGGGACTAGGCCTGCCGAACACCGGGGAGCTGTTTTTT
TRBV7-9	many	-	TRBJ2-6	CASSSLDRQGRANVLTF	TGTGCCAGCAGCTCCTTGGATAGGCAGGGTAGGGCCAACGTCCTGACTTTC
TRBV27	few	TRBD1	TRBJ2-7	CASRRGQLYEQYF	TGTGCCAGCAGGAGGGGACAGCTCTACGAGCAGTACTTC
TRBV2	many	TRBD1	TRBJ2-3	CASSGGQGGTDTQYF	TGTGCCAGCAGCGGAGGACAGGGAGGCACAGATACGCAGTATTTT
TRBV10-3	-	-	TRBJ1-5	CAISATEGQPQHF	TGTGCCATCAGTGCGACAGAGGGTCAGCCCCAGCATTTT
TRBV24-1	-	-	TRBJ2-5	CATSSSTAQYF	TGTGCCACCAGTAGCTCGACGGCCCAGTACTTC
TRBV9	few	-	TRBJ2-7	CASSVKAGAGEQYF	TGTGCCAGCAGCGTAAAGGCGGGGGCGGGTGAGCAGTACTTC
TRBV5-1	-	-	TRBJ2-7	CASSLGLGRGTYEQYF	TGCGCCAGCAGTTTGGGCCTTGGCAGGGGTACTTACGAGCAGTACTTC
TRBV20-1	-	TRBD2	TRBJ2-1	CSADGTSGDNYNEQFF	TGCAGTGCTGACGGGACTAGCGGTGATAACTACAATGAGCAGTTCTTC
TRBV5-6	many	-	TRBJ2-5	CASSPTAGTQYF	TGTGCCAGCAGCCCAACGGCCGGGACCCAGTACTTC
TRBV23-1	many	-	TRBJ2-7	CASTPIPPVVGGYEQYF	TGCGCCAGCACCCCAATCCCCCCCGTAGTGGGGGGCTACGAGCAGTACTTC
TRBV7-2	few	-	TRBJ1-6	CASSTIIIRSPLHF	TGTGCCAGCAGCACTATAATAATAAGGTCACCCCTCCACTTT
TRBV5-1	-	-	TRBJ1-1	CASSLEDGTGEAFF	TGCGCCAGCAGCTTGGAGGATGGGACCGGTGAAGCTTTCTTT
TRBV10-3	-	-	TRBJ1-5	CAISEDLMNQPQHF	TGTGCCATCAGTGAAGATCTGATGAATCAGCCCCAGCATTTT
TRBV7-2	-	-	TRBJ2-5	CASSSGRVETQYF	TGTGCCAGCAGCTCGGGGAGAGTGGAGACCCAGTACTTC
TRBV2	-	-	TRBJ1-6	CASSVELLNSPLHF	TGTGCCAGCAGTGTTGAGCTCCTTAATTCACCCCTCCACTTT
TRBV6-6	few	TRBD1	TRBJ2-1	CASRKLTGEFIF	TGTGCCAGCAGGAAACTGACAGGGGAGTTTATATTC
TRBV5-4	-	-	TRBJ2-7	CASSGPGGIYEQYF	TGTGCCAGCAGCGGTCCCGGGGGTATATACGAGCAGTACTTC
TRBV6-6	-	-	TRBJ2-3	CASSYSGGSSTDTQYF	TGTGCCAGCAGTTACTCGGGCGGGTCTAGCACAGATACGCAGTATTTT
TRBV14	few	TRBD2	TRBJ2-2	CASSLQRGSHGELFF	TGTGCCAGCAGCCTCCAGCGGGGGTCGCACGGGGAGCTGTTTTTT
TRBV5-1	-	TRBD2	TRBJ2-5	CASSTGTSGEETQYF	TGCGCCAGCAGCACCGGGACTAGCGGGGAAGAGACCCAGTACTTC
TRBV4-2	few	-	TRBJ1-1	CASSQDLHREAFF	TGTGCCAGCAGCCAAGATCTCCACAGGGAAGCCTTCTTT
TRBV20-1	-	-	TRBJ1-2	CSARDPGRENGYTF	TGCAGTGCTAGAGATCCGGGCAGGGAGAATGGCTACACCTTC
TRBV3-1	-	-	TRBJ2-3	CASSQWTGSTDTQYF	TGTGCCAGCAGCCAGTGGACGGGGAGCACAGATACGCAGTATTTT
TRBV9	-	-	TRBJ2-1	CASSVGGPNNEQFF	TGTGCCAGCAGCGTGGGGGGACCTAACAATGAGCAGTTCTTC
TRBV7-2	many	-	TRBJ2-1	CASSLTGAQLFNEQFF	TGTGCCAGCAGCTTGACGGGGGCGCAACTCTTCAATGAGCAGTTCTTC
TRBV5-1	-	TRBD2	TRBJ2-7	CASSDGTSGIYEQYF	TGCGCCAGCAGCGACGGGACTAGCGGGATCTACGAGCAGTACTTC
TRBV18	few	TRBD1	TRBJ1-2	CASSPKGQGYGYTF	TGTGCCAGCTCACCAAAGGGACAGGGGTATGGCTACACCTTC
TRBV5-1	many	TRBD1	TRBJ2-1	CASGQGSYNEQFF	TGCGCCAGCGGACAGGGATCCTACAATGAGCAGTTCTTC
TRBV29-1	-	-	TRBJ1-1	CSVVDGREAFF	TGCAGCGTTGTCGATGGAAGAGAAGCTTTCTTT
TRBV9	-	TRBD1	TRBJ1-5	CASSSGGEKPQHF	TGTGCCAGCAGTTCAGGGGGCGAGAAGCCCCAGCATTTT
TRBV9	few	-	TRBJ2-3	CASSVATPADTQYF	TGTGCCAGCAGCGTAGCTACCCCCGCTGATACGCAGTATTTT
TRBV5-1	-	TRBD1	TRBJ2-5	CASSLEFSDREQYF	TGCGCCAGCAGCTTAGAGTTCTCGGACAGGGAACAGTACTTC
TRBV5-1	-	-	TRBJ1-2	CASSYLQGDYGYTF	TGCGCCAGCAGTTATTTGCAGGGAGACTATGGCTACACCTTC
TRBV2	few	-	TRBJ1-1	CASRPRWGATTEAFF	TGTGCCAGCAGACCTAGATGGGGGGCGACCACTGAAGCTTTCTTT
TRBV10-3	-	-	TRBJ2-1	CAISELTALGVSYNEQFF	TGTGCCATCAGTGAGCTCACTGCCCTCGGGGTATCCTACAATGAGCAGTTCTTC
TRBV7-9	few	TRBD2	TRBJ2-1	CASSLYERGWSYNEQFF	TGTGCCAGCAGCTTGTATGAGCGGGGGTGGTCCTACAATGAGCAGTTCTTC
TRBV5-4	many	TRBD1	TRBJ2-5	CASAPGTEETQYF	TGTGCCAGCGCCCCCGGGACAGAAGAGACCCAGTACTTC
TRBV3-1	-	-	TRBJ1-2	CASSPGPVYGYTF	TGTGCCAGCAGCCCTGGCCCAGTCTATGGCTACACCTTC
TRBV12-3/TRBV12-4	few	-	TRBJ2-5	CASSQQGETQYF	TGTGCCAGCAGCCAACAGGGAGAGACCCAGTACTTC
TRBV7-9	-	-	TRBJ2-7	CASSFARTEGYEQYF	TGTGCCAGCAGCTTCGCGCGGACAGAAGGCTACGAGCAGTACTTC
TRBV7-2	many	TRBD1	TRBJ1-2	CASSPYRDRNLGYTF	TGTGCCAGCAGCCCCTACCGGGACAGAAATCTTGGCTACACCTTC
TRBV4-1	few	-	TRBJ1-2	CASSQDPSTYGYTF	TGCGCCAGCAGCCAAGACCCATCCACCTATGGCTACACCTTC
TRBV6-5	-	-	TRBJ2-7	CASSYASTGSYEQYF	TGTGCCAGCAGTTACGCGTCAACGGGGTCCTACGAGCAGTACTTC
TRBV6-1	-	-	TRBJ1-5	CASTLAGGYQPQHF	TGTGCCAGCACTCTAGCGGGAGGGTATCAGCCCCAGCATTTT